This T cell receptor beta chain was documented in a study of cytomegalovirus exposure and HLA in healthy donors. Note on this clone: Its antigen is currently unknown.

The PCR made use of 60 Vbeta and 13 Jbeta primers. Clones were read by immunoSEQ multiplex PCR, and TCRdb kept only the in-frame ones, dropping some. The sample carries 100,000 or so clones, 70% to 80% recorded once. Regarding the study as a whole: The study flagged about 160 TCR beta chains as cytomegalovirus-associated. In an earlier analysis, most TCR beta V segments were productive about 87% or about 30% of the time. It was only CMV serostatus that was available as immune exposure information.

This receptor was taken from a man aged 40-55 years in good health and CMV-seronegative. Sequenced: PBMCs.

This CDR3 reads CASSYVAGENSYEQYF. The CDR3 DNA is TGTGCCAGCAGTTACGTCGCAGGGGAAAACTCCTACGAGCAGTACTTC. This chain uses TRBV6-5 with TRBJ2-7; D might be TRBD1 (6 bases). The CDR3 loop spans 16 amino acids. V dropped 2 bases and J dropped 0 bases, with 14 bases sitting between them. Germline CDR1 is MNHEY and CDR2 is SVGAGI.